Below are 8 T cell receptor beta chains sequenced from a single sample in a study of Graves' ophthalmopathy and Graves' hyperthyroidism. The authors amplified TCR beta CDR3 regions from RNA transcripts. Second-round multiplex PCR came after a first-round RT-PCR that employed HTBI primers. TCRdb recomputed calls from the multiplex PCR reads with MiXCR, one row per CDR3 protein. The sample holds 650,000 to 800,000 distinct CDR3 sequences, about two fifths seen once. Specimen: peripheral blood. These receptors were taken from an adult man with Graves' ophthalmopathy.

This clonotype has a count of ten or more. The chain is built from TRBV10-2 and TRBJ1-1, with no clear D. This CDR3 spans 13 amino acids. Germline CDR1 is WSHSY and CDR2 is SAAADI. Trimming shortened V by 5 bases and J by 1 base, and 8 bases separated the two germline ends. This CDR3 reads CASSHAGNTEAFF. CDR3 nucleotides: TGCGCCAGCAGTCACGCGGGGAACACTGAAGCTTTCTTT.

Comments on this clonotype: A junction end diverges from the germline sequence, so it may reflect a read error. The chain is built from TRBV4-2 and TRBJ2-7, with D possibly being TRBD1 or TRBD2 (6 bases each). Per germline, CDR1 LGHNA and CDR2 YNFKEQ. CDR3 length: 16 residues. CDR3: CASSQGTGAYSYEQHF. Written as DNA, the CDR3 is TGTGCCAGCAGCCAAGGGACGGGGGCTTACTCCTACGAGCAGCACTTC.

As concerns this clonotype: With a much larger clone just one base away, this may be a read error. The V gene is TRBV7-9, the J gene TRBJ2-7; TRBD2 agrees at 14 bases. The junction had 6 bases not matched to a gene; V was cut back by 3 bases and J by 8 bases. The CDR3 sequence is 15 residues long. From germline, CDR1 is SEHNR and CDR2 FQNEAQ (reference sequence). The CDR3 here is CASSLTSGRAGKQYF. DNA for the CDR3: TGTGCCAGCAGCTTGACTAGCGGGAGGGCCGGCAAGCAGTACTTC. Full variable domain (rest looked up from reference TRBV7-9 and TRBJ2-7): DTGVSQNPRHKITKRGQNVTFRCDPISEHNRLYWYRQTLGQGPEFLTYFQNEAQLEKSRLLSDRFSAERPKGSFSTLEIQRTEQGDSAMYLCASSLTSGRAGKQYFGPGTRLTVT.

V gene TRBV2 combines with J gene TRBJ2-7; TRBD1 matches 7 bases. This CDR3 has 12 amino acids. The trim removed 8 bases at V and 5 bases at J, leaving 6 bases unmatched. Germline V lookup: CDR1 SNHLY, CDR2 FYNNEI. The CDR3 reads CASQGQFHEQYF. The CDR3 DNA sequence: TGTGCCAGCCAGGGACAGTTCCACGAGCAGTACTTC.

The table lists this clonotype with a few counts. One junction end disagrees with the germline gene, perhaps due to a read error. The chain carries TRBV10-3 and TRBJ2-7; no definite D call. CDR3 length equals 15 residues. Germline V gives CDR1 ENHRY, CDR2 SYGVKD. DNA for the CDR3: TGTGCCAGCAGTTACGGCTCGGACGGCTACTACGAGCAGTACTTC. Protein: CASSYGSDGYYEQYF.

The V call is TRBV7-2, the J call TRBJ1-2; possibly TRBD1 for D (6 bases). The V gene lost 4 bases and the J gene lost 8 bases, with 11 bases spanning the gap. This CDR3 is built from 12 residues. In germline, CDR1 is SGHTA, CDR2 FQGNSA. This CDR3 reads CASSSVGQGYTF. In DNA form, the CDR3 reads TGTGCCAGCAGCTCCGTTGGACAGGGCTACACCTTC.

There are many counts of this clonotype. The V and J genes are TRBV7-2 and TRBJ2-7, with D maybe TRBD1 (5 bases). The CDR3 is made up of 14 amino acids. Per germline, CDR1 SGHTA and CDR2 FQGNSA. V was pared by 4 bases and J by 3 bases, with 13 bases between. The DNA for the CDR3 is TGTGCCAGCAGCTGGGGCACCTTCAACTACGAGCAGTACTTC. This gives the protein CASSWGTFNYEQYF.

Here the CDR3 reads CSADPAWTVNYGYTF. The CDR3 DNA reads TGCAGCGCCGACCCTGCCTGGACTGTGAACTATGGCTACACCTTC. The V gene is TRBV29-1, the J gene TRBJ1-2; D is undetermined. Trimming stripped 7 bases from V and 2 bases from J, with 20 bases between. Per the germline V gene, CDR1 is SQVTM and CDR2 is ANQGSEA. This CDR3 comprises 15 residues. The variable domain in full, completed from reference TRBV29-1 and TRBJ1-2, reads SAVISQKPSRDICQRGTSLTIQCQVDSQVTMMFWYRQQPGQSLTLIATANQGSEATYESGFVIDKFPISRPNLTFSTLTVSNMSPEDSSIYLCSADPAWTVNYGYTFGSGTRLTVV.